The 13 T cell receptor beta chains below all came from one sample that was sequenced in a study of metastatic and nonmetastatic thyroid tumors. Every patient was untreated before thyroid surgery. TCRdb re-clonotyped the PCR reads through MiXCR. This sample has some 23,000 clones; about 30% occur once, and the top ten carry 5.4%. Sample: tumor tissue. These receptors all stem from a female donor with papillary thyroid cancer or a benign thyroid nodule (not recorded which). Some clones in this sample may be carry-over from other donors' samples.

The chain carries TRBV19 and TRBJ1-1, with a possible D match to TRBD1 (6 bases). This CDR3 region has 16 residues. Germline CDR1 reads LNHDA; CDR2 reads SQIVND (reference sequence). V shed 6 bases and J shed 1 base, with 18 bases lying between them. This CDR3 reads CASRSGGAGRNTEAFF. CDR3 nucleotides: TGTGCCAGTAGATCTGGGGGGGCAGGGAGGAACACTGAAGCTTTCTTT.

Ten or more counts support this clone. The chain combines TRBV18 with TRBJ1-2; D possibly corresponds to TRBD1 (5 bases). CDR1 and CDR2 from the germline V gene are KGHSH and LQKENI. The CDR3 totals 15 residues. Trimming pared 3 bases from V and 2 bases from J, leaving 13 bases between. CDR3 in amino acids: CASSPDTTANYGYTF. In nucleotides, the CDR3 is TGTGCCAGCTCACCTGATACGACAGCCAACTATGGCTACACCTTC. The full variable domain, completed using reference TRBV18 and TRBJ1-2, is NAGVMQNPRHLVRRRGQEARLRCSPMKGHSHVYWYRQLPEEGLKFMVYLQKENIIDESGMPKERFSAEFPKEGPSILRIQQVVRGDSAAYFCASSPDTTANYGYTFGSGTRLTVV.

This clone came up many times. CDR3 loop: CASSLLLGGLDTQYF. CDR3 nucleotide sequence: TGTGCCAGCTCACTCCTGTTAGGGGGGCTAGATACGCAGTATTTT. The chain employs TRBV18 and TRBJ2-3; either TRBD1 or TRBD2 may fit D (6 bases each). Looked up from germline, CDR1 is KGHSH and CDR2 is LQKENI. Trimming removed 4 bases at V and 5 bases at J, with 16 bases between. The CDR3 extends over 15 amino acids.

The chain has TRBV28 and TRBJ1-1; D is uncertain. The CDR3 has 16 amino acids. V shed 3 bases and J shed 2 bases, with 16 bases lying between them. Germline CDR1 reads MDHEN; CDR2 reads SYDVKM. The CDR3 protein is CASSFGVDRPNTEAFF. CDR3 in DNA: TGTGCCAGCAGTTTTGGGGTGGACCGCCCAAACACTGAAGCTTTCTTT.

Many counts were recorded for this clone. The DNA of the CDR3 is TGTGCCAGCAGCCTTAGCCACAATCAGCCCCAGCATTTT. Amino acids: CASSLSHNQPQHF. The chain is built from TRBV7-2 and TRBJ1-5; D is unclear. The length of the CDR3 is 13 residues. Germline V CDR1 and CDR2: SGHTA, FQGNSA. V was pared by 5 bases and J by 3 bases, with 8 bases between. Complete variable domain (other parts from reference TRBV7-2 and TRBJ1-5): GAGVSQSPSNKVTEKGKDVELRCDPISGHTALYWYRQSLGQGLEFLIYFQGNSAPDKSGLPSDRFSAERTGGSVSTLTIQRTQQEDSAVYLCASSLSHNQPQHFGDGTRLSIL.

The rearrangement links TRBV11-2 to TRBJ2-2, with 8 positions matching TRBD1. CDR1 is SGHAT, CDR2 FQNNGV, per germline. V was clipped by 5 bases and J by 8 bases; unmatched bases: 7. The CDR3 runs to 14 residues. The CDR3 sequence is CASSPQGAGGELFF. The CDR3 nucleotides are TGTGCCAGCAGCCCTCAGGGGGCGGGGGGGGAGCTGTTTTTT.

This clone was recorded many times. The chain links TRBV7-6 to TRBJ2-1; 10 bases align to TRBD1. V gave up 5 bases and J gave up 8 bases; unmatched junction bases: 9. The length of the CDR3 is 15 residues. Germline V lookup: CDR1 SGHVS, CDR2 FNYEAQ. CDR3 sequence (DNA): TGTGCCAGCAGCGAAAGGACAGGGGGTCGGGATGAGCAGTTCTTC. This codes for CASSERTGGRDEQFF.

This chain joins TRBV2 and TRBJ1-1; TRBD1 matches at 8 bases. Germline-derived CDR1 and CDR2 are SNHLY and FYNNEI. V dropped 6 bases and J dropped 1; count of bases not matched to a gene: 7. The CDR3 consists of 15 residues. Here the CDR3 DNA reads TGTGCCAGCAGACTAGGACAGGGCGGGAACACTGAAGCTTTCTTT. It yields the protein CASRLGQGGNTEAFF.

A note on this clone: Being one base from a much bigger clone, this may be a read error. The identical CDR3 is also encoded by other nucleotide sequences in the sample. V gene TRBV27 combines with J gene TRBJ2-5, with 7 positions matching TRBD1. CDR3 size: 16 residues. Germline V gene data show CDR1 as MNHEY and CDR2 as SMNVEV (reference sequence). The chain's CDR3 is CASSSHRGIGVSGQYF. The CDR3 region has the DNA TGTGCCAGTAGTTCCCACAGGGGAATAGGGGTGAGCGGCCAGTACTTC.

This clone has just one count. V and J are TRBV6-1 and TRBJ1-2; D gene ambiguous. This CDR3 has 12 residues. Germline loops: CDR1 MNHNS, CDR2 SASEGT. V was pared by 5 bases and J by 8 bases, with 12 bases between. CDR3 amino acids: CASSPNRGGYTF. In DNA form, the CDR3 reads TGTGCCAGCAGTCCAAACAGAGGAGGCTACACCTTC.

This clone has ten or more counts. Lacking the conserved final phenylalanine or tryptophan, this CDR3 likely reflects a read error. Other nucleotide sequences from this sample produce the same CDR3. The chain uses TRBV29-1 and TRBJ1-1, with D maybe TRBD1 (6 bases). V shed 2 bases and J shed 3 bases, with 10 bases lying between them. Germline loops: CDR1 SQVTM, CDR2 ANQGSEA. This CDR3 is built from 13 residues. The CDR3 is CSVERAGDTEAFL. The CDR3 DNA reads TGCAGCGTTGAAAGGGCAGGGGACACTGAAGCTTTCCTT.

In this sample, this clone turned up many times. A much larger clone lies one base from this, so it may be a read error. The missing conserved phenylalanine or tryptophan at the end of this CDR3 makes a read error likely. The chain recombines TRBV6-1 with TRBJ2-7; 8 bases are shared with TRBD1. This CDR3 has 14 residues. Germline V gene sequence: CDR1 MNHNS, CDR2 SASEGT. V dropped 8 bases and J dropped 0; count of bases not matched to a gene: 6. CDR3 sequence: CASLPGQVSYEQYL. CDR3 nucleotide sequence: TGTGCCAGCCTCCCGGGACAGGTCTCCTACGAGCAGTACCTC.

CDR3 sequence reads: CASSLGGKLPLHF. The CDR3 DNA reads TGTGCCAGCAGCTTAGGAGGGAAGCTTCCCCTCCACTTT. The chain recombines TRBV11-2 with TRBJ1-6; D remains unclear. V gave up 1 base and J gave up 13 bases, with 11 bases separating them. Germline assignment: CDR1 SGHAT and CDR2 FQNNGV. CDR3 size: 13 residues.